The TCR beta chain under discussion was sequenced for a study of PD-L1 blockade in urothelial cancer. CDR1 is SSHAT and CDR2 is FNYEAQ in the germline V gene (reference sequence). This CDR3 has 13 amino acids. Time point here: pretreatment peripheral blood. Profiled with immunoSEQ multiplex PCR; TCRdb holds only in-frame clones, not every one. The sample has 86,000 or so clones; more than 70% are singletons. Note on this clone: Germline and junction disagree at one end, which may indicate a read error.

The clonotype originates from a man between 60 and 70 years old with urothelial cancer. This specimen was PBMCs, taken around atezolizumab (anti-PD-L1) treatment. This rearrangement joins TRBV7-7 to TRBJ2-2; TRBD1 might be the D (5 bases). CDR3 in DNA: TGTGCTAGCACCCAGACAGACACCGGGGAGCTGTTTTTT. The encoded protein is CASTQTDTGELFF. Full variable domain (outside the CDR3, taken from reference TRBV7-7 and TRBJ2-2): GAGVSQSPRYKVTKRGQDVTLRCDPISSHATLYWYQQALGQGPEFLTYFNYEAQPDKSGLPSDRFSAERPEGSISTLTIQRTEQRDSAMYRCASTQTDTGELFFGEGSRLTVL.